This T cell receptor (beta chain) was recorded in a study of T cell responses to AZD1222 COVID-19 vaccine listed by TCRdb under 2021. About the investigation overall: TCR sequencing covered some 250 trial participants: about 210 given two doses of AZD1222 and 26 given two doses of MenACWY control vaccine. Trial participants were enrolled by age into 18-55, 56-69 and 70-plus year subgroups, with approximately 160, 26 and 62 TCR-sequenced participants respectively.

The germline V gene supplies CDR1 SNHLY and CDR2 FYNNEI. The CDR3 sequence holds 15 residues, the cysteine and phenylalanine included. Only CDR3 DNA is held: 45 bases, read in frame from base 1. V trim: 6 bases; J trim: 1 base; unmatched bases: 5. For this clone: Its antigen remains unidentified. There are no base qualities to consult, and no much larger clone falls within one base.

What the work shows at the level of the full study, not this receptor alone: After two AZD1222 doses, spike-specific TCR breadth and depth were significantly higher than at day 0 and than in MenACWY recipients. Conclusions about previously exposed vaccinees were limited because only 5 or 6 AZD1222 recipients were SARS-CoV-2 seropositive at baseline. Reportedly, close to half of the unique spike-specific TCRs recognized epitopes lying outside the regions that are mutated in the B.1.351 and B.1.1.7 variants. The vaccine-associated CD4 TCRs covered the entire spike protein, and the dominant responses fell in regions 160-218 and 743-854. The 56-69-year group was small, and its depth increase did not reach significance, likely because of low power. Because no samples from the day 14 peak response were available, repertoires could be characterized only after the peak T cell response. Participants were mostly white British and included more females than males, and it was suggested by the authors that clonal diversity may have been underestimated.

The CDR3 regions of human TCRbeta chains were subjected to immunosequencing. The paper's processing steps were these. Repertoire TCRs were matched against a reference library of SARS-CoV-2-specific TCRs generated with the MIRA antigen-specificity platform. Breadth meant the fraction of unique TCRs that were SARS-CoV-2-associated, whereas depth meant the fraction of total T cells that were SARS-CoV-2-associated. Using the MIRA data, every spike-specific TCR was mapped to the spike region that the TCR reacted to and assigned to either a CD4 or a CD8 class. Log10-transformed breadth and depth values were compared by one-way ANOVA with Sidak's multiple comparisons tests. TCRdb stores this immuneACCESS table with in-frame sequences only. Part of the clones is absent; in the studies checked, under half of the shortfall reflects unresolved V genes, and no reason is known for the rest. That table gives V, J and clone size, and the DNA gave D and trimming. Within this sample are under 80,000 clones, with approximately 85% of them counted one time only. Together, the top ten hold over 20% of the sample.

This specimen's time point label, interpreted: baseline before first vaccination. The sample's treatment or condition label is to be understood as: meningococcal conjugate vaccine given as trial control. Samples from vaccinated people were obtained from the UK trials COV001 and COV002, which included a single-blind randomized controlled phase 2/3 trial of AZD1222 (ChAdOx1 nCoV-19) in healthy adults. For TCRbeta chain sequencing, PBMC samples were collected from trial participants at day 0 and at day 28 after the second dose. The TCR comes from an adult in good health. The input for sequencing was peripheral blood, taken on day 0 of MenACWY control vaccination. Here the chain combines TRBV2 and TRBJ2-2; TRBD1 lines up with 7 middle nucleotides. The CDR3 amino acid sequence is: CASRQGILNTGELFF. The DNA sequence reads TGTGCCAGCAGACAGGGGATTTTGAACACCGGGGAGCTGTTTTTT.